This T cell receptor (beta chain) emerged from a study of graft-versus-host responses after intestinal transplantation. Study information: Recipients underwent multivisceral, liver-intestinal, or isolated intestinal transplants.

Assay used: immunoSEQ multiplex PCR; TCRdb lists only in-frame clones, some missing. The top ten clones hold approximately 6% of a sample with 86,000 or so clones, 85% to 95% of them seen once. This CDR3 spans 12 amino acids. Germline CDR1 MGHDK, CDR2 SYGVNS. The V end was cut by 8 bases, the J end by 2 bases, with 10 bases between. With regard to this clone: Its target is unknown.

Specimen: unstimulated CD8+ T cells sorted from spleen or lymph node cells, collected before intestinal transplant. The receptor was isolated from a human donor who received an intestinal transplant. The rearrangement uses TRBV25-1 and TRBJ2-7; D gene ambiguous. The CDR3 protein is CASRLGPYEQYF. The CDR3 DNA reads TGTGCCAGCCGCTTAGGACCCTACGAGCAGTACTTC.